This is a list of T cell receptor beta chains from one sample in a study of blood T cell repertoires in COVID-19. Using immunoSEQ multiplex PCR, the repertoire was profiled, and TCRdb retains in-frame clones only, with some absent. The repertoire includes 250,000 or so clones, roughly 89% of them detected once, and around 3% sits in the top ten. Source material: peripheral blood. Every receptor here comes from a woman in her twenties or thirties with active or convalescent COVID-19. The CDR3 runs from the conserved cysteine through the conserved F or W. Each record gives: clone size, J gene, V gene, D gene, CDR3 protein, CDR3 DNA. A D gene is named only where the DNA matches it firmly. Clone sizes are given selectively: once, few, many, or a class where the clone is expanded.

>.|TRBJ1-1|TRBV3-1/TRBV3-2|TRBD1
CASSPKGQGFNTEAFF
TGTGCCAGCAGCCCAAAGGGACAGGGGTTCAACACTGAAGCTTTCTTT
>few|TRBJ1-5|TRBV2|TRBD1
CASSERTGRARQPQHF
TGTGCCAGCAGTGAACGGACAGGGCGGGCAAGGCAGCCCCAGCATTTT
>.|TRBJ2-7|TRBV28|TRBD1
CASSAPGQGAGEQYF
TGTGCCAGCAGTGCCCCGGGGCAGGGGGCGGGCGAGCAGTACTTC
>.|TRBJ2-3|TRBV7-2|TRBD2
CASSLHSGPADTQYF
TGTGCCAGCAGCCTCCATAGCGGGCCCGCAGATACGCAGTATTTT
>.|TRBJ1-1|TRBV11-2|.
CASSPDRMNTEAFF
TGTGCCAGCAGCCCGGACAGAATGAACACTGAAGCTTTCTTT
>.|TRBJ2-7|TRBV6-5|.
CASALGRAGEQYF
TGTGCCAGCGCCCTTGGCAGGGCAGGCGAGCAGTACTTC
>.|TRBJ1-1|TRBV20-1|TRBD1
CSAIDRAQAFF
TGCAGTGCTATCGACAGGGCCCAAGCTTTCTTT
>.|TRBJ2-1|TRBV3-1/TRBV3-2|.
CASSQVGALSYNEQFF
TGTGCCAGCAGCCAAGTCGGAGCCCTCTCCTACAATGAGCAGTTCTTC
>once|TRBJ2-3|TRBV19|TRBD1
CASSPRQGDTQYF
TGTGCCAGTAGCCCCCGACAGGGCGATACGCAGTATTTT
>.|TRBJ2-1|TRBV15|TRBD1
CATSSRDRGYNEQFF
TGTGCCACCAGCAGCCGGGACAGGGGGTACAATGAGCAGTTCTTC
>.|TRBJ1-1|TRBV2|TRBD1
CASSITGGTEAFF
TGTGCCAGCAGTATAACAGGGGGAACTGAAGCTTTCTTT